These 27 T cell receptor beta chains were all obtained from the same sample, sequenced in a study of CD8 T cells in Susac syndrome. The authors reverse transcribed roughly 0.5 to 1 ug RNA with random hexamers. Via MiXCR, TCRdb re-called the immunoSEQ multiplex PCR reads, giving one row per CDR3 protein. The sample lists around 200,000 distinct CDR3 sequences, nearly 97% occurring once. Material: CD4+ T cells from PBMCs. The receptors stem from a human donor with Susac syndrome.

The rearrangement uses TRBV7-2 and TRBJ2-5, with D unclear. The CDR3 contains 11 residues. Germline V gives CDR1 SGHTA, CDR2 FQGNSA. Trimming stripped 7 bases from V and 4 bases from J, with 7 bases between. The CDR3 DNA sequence: TGTGCCAGCAACGATTTAGAGACCCAGTACTTC. Its protein is CASNDLETQYF.

V gene TRBV5-1 combines with J gene TRBJ2-5; D uncertain. Germline CDR1 SGHRS, CDR2 YFSETQ. V was cut by 7 bases and J by 2 bases, with 18 bases left in between. The CDR3 has 15 residues. CDR3 in amino acids: CASAEINSPQETQYF. CDR3 nucleotides: TGCGCCAGCGCTGAGATTAACAGTCCACAAGAGACCCAGTACTTC.

The chain joins TRBV29-1 to TRBJ1-2, with D tentatively TRBD1 (6 bases). Germline lookup yields CDR1 SQVTM and CDR2 ANQGSEA. The CDR3 is 14 amino acids. CDR3 amino acids: CITTGQPPNYGYTF. The DNA for the CDR3 is TGCATTACCACTGGACAGCCACCCAACTATGGCTACACCTTC. Full variable domain (missing parts from reference TRBV29-1 and TRBJ1-2): SAVISQKPSRDICQRGTSLTIQCQVDSQVTMMFWYRQQPGQSLTLIATANQGSEATYESGFVIDKFPISRPNLTFSTLTVSNMSPEDSSIYLCITTGQPPNYGYTFGSGTRLTVV.

The chain joins TRBV2 to TRBJ2-6, with TRBD1 matching over 8 bases. The CDR3 sequence is 18 residues long. Germline CDR1 SNHLY, CDR2 FYNNEI. The ends lost 7 bases at V and 0 bases at J; junction bases unmatched: 11. The CDR3 region has the DNA TGTGCCAGCAAGAAATTGGCAGGGGGCAGCTCTGGGGCCAACGTCCTGACTTTC. This gives the protein CASKKLAGGSSGANVLTF.

The chain couples TRBV12-3 or TRBV12-4 to TRBJ1-6; 7 bases match TRBD1. The V segment lost 3 bases and the J segment 8 bases; nucleotides outside the gene matches: 7. CDR3 length: 15 residues. DNA for the CDR3: TGTGCCAGCAGTTTTGGTCAGGGGGGTGATTCACCCCTCCACTTT. Its translation is CASSFGQGGDSPLHF.

The V and J genes are TRBV12-3 or TRBV12-4 and TRBJ1-5; D is unresolved. This CDR3 region has 18 residues. The germline V and J ends were trimmed by 3 bases and 1 base, with 19 bases remaining between them. The CDR3 spells CASSLDAFWQESNQPQHF. For the CDR3, the DNA is TGTGCCAGCAGTTTGGATGCCTTTTGGCAGGAAAGCAATCAGCCCCAGCATTTT.

The rearrangement uses TRBV30 and TRBJ2-5, with 8 positions matching TRBD1. This CDR3 has 13 residues. In germline, CDR1 is GTSNPN, CDR2 SVGIG (reference sequence). After removal of 3 bases from V and 5 bases from J, the junction contained 5 bases not matched to a gene. The CDR3 sequence is CAWRRTGRETQYF. Written as DNA, the CDR3 is TGTGCCTGGAGGAGGACAGGGAGGGAGACCCAGTACTTC.

V and J are TRBV12-3 or TRBV12-4 and TRBJ2-2, with D unclear. CDR3 length: 14 amino acids. Deletions cut 3 bases from V and 4 bases from J, with 9 bases between. DNA of the CDR3: TGTGCCAGCAGTTTCGTAGTTGGCACCGGGGAGCTGTTTTTT. Encoded protein: CASSFVVGTGELFF.

The V gene is TRBV20-1, the J gene TRBJ2-2; the D gene is possibly TRBD1 (5 bases). Deletions cut 6 bases from V and 1 base from J, with 9 bases between. The CDR3 totals 13 residues. CDR1 DFQATT and CDR2 SNEGSKA come from the germline V gene (reference sequence). CDR3 sequence reads: CSAEDRNTGELFF. The CDR3 DNA follows: TGCAGTGCAGAAGACAGGAACACCGGGGAGCTGTTTTTT.

The chain couples TRBV14 to TRBJ1-5, with D hard to call. Per germline, CDR1 SGHDN and CDR2 FVKESK. The CDR3 totals 15 residues. Trimming pared 1 base from V and 7 bases from J, leaving 14 bases between. This chain's CDR3 is CASSQGTSKGQPQHF. CDR3 DNA sequence: TGTGCCAGCAGCCAAGGAACGAGTAAGGGACAGCCCCAGCATTTT. The complete variable domain, with remaining parts taken from reference TRBV14 and TRBJ1-5, reads EAGVTQFPSHSVIEKGQTVTLRCDPISGHDNLYWYRRVMGKEIKFLLHFVKESKQDESGMPNNRFLAERTGGTYSTLKVQPAELEDSGVYFCASSQGTSKGQPQHFGDGTRLSIL.

J is TRBJ1-1 and V is TRBV4-1; D is possibly TRBD1 (5 bases). CDR1 and CDR2 (germline): MGHRA, YSYEKL. V was shortened by 0 bases and J by 1 base, with 9 bases between the two germline ends. This CDR3 comprises 15 residues. The CDR3 DNA sequence: TGCGCCAGCAGCCAAGAAGCCGGGACGAACACTGAAGCTTTCTTT. Translation gives CASSQEAGTNTEAFF.

The chain recombines TRBV14 with TRBJ1-6; 7 bases fit TRBD1. Losses at the gene ends were 6 bases for V and 7 bases for J; bases not matched to a gene: 9. Germline values: CDR1 SGHDN, CDR2 FVKESK. The CDR3 is made up of 15 amino acids. The CDR3: CASSIAGTDNSPLHF. CDR3 nucleotides: TGTGCCAGCAGTATCGCAGGGACAGACAATTCACCCCTCCACTTT.

V and J are TRBV12-3 or TRBV12-4 and TRBJ2-7, with D uncertain. V lost 4 bases and J 3 bases, leaving 10 bases between the germline ends. The CDR3 has 13 residues. The CDR3 coding sequence is TGTGCCAGCAGTTCAATGACTGGCTACGAGCAGTACTTC. Its translation: CASSSMTGYEQYF.

V and J are TRBV11-2 and TRBJ2-7; 7 bases are shared with TRBD1. V lost 3 bases and J lost 4; bases outside the gene matches: 6. CDR3 length equals 14 residues. Germline values: CDR1 SGHAT, CDR2 FQNNGV. The CDR3 is CASSFQTGSYEQYF. CDR3 bases: TGTGCCAGCAGCTTCCAGACAGGGTCGTACGAGCAGTACTTC. Variable domain in full (rest from reference TRBV11-2 and TRBJ2-7): EAGVAQSPRYKIIEKRQSVAFWCNPISGHATLYWYQQILGQGPKLLIQFQNNGVVDDSQLPKDRFSAERLKGVDSTLKIQPAKLEDSAVYLCASSFQTGSYEQYFGPGTRLTVT.

The V gene is TRBV24-1, the J gene TRBJ2-2, with D maybe TRBD2 (6 bases). The CDR3 length is 17 residues. The germline V gene encodes CDR1 KGHDR and CDR2 SFDVKD. V was shortened by 3 bases and J by 5 bases, with 18 bases between the two germline ends. CDR3 residues: CATSDGGSWTSTGELFF. Written as DNA, the CDR3 is TGTGCCACCAGTGATGGGGGGTCTTGGACCTCTACCGGGGAGCTGTTTTTT.

The V gene is TRBV7-9, the J gene TRBJ2-5, with D perhaps TRBD2 (5 bases). Trimming stripped 5 bases from V and 0 bases from J, with 10 bases between. CDR3 length: 14 residues. The germline CDR1 and CDR2 sequences are SEHNR and FQNEAQ (reference sequence). The CDR3 reads CASSLGEYQETQYF. The CDR3 DNA is TGTGCCAGCAGCCTGGGAGAGTACCAAGAGACCCAGTACTTC.

The chain couples TRBV20-1 to TRBJ2-7; tentative D call: TRBD2 (5 bases). Per the germline V gene, CDR1 is DFQATT and CDR2 is SNEGSKA (reference sequence). This CDR3 is 13 amino acids long. Trimming left V 6 bases short and J 2 bases short, with 14 bases between. In DNA, the CDR3 is TGCAGTGCCACTATGAGGGAAACCTACGAGCAGTACTTC. Translated, it gives CSATMRETYEQYF.

V gene TRBV29-1 combines with J gene TRBJ1-2; D gene uncertain. Germline V CDR1 and CDR2: SQVTM, ANQGSEA. The CDR3 spans 11 residues. Deletions cut 4 bases from V and 1 base from J, with 4 bases between. The CDR3 DNA reads as TGCAGCGTTGCCCGTAACTATGGCTACACCTTC. Translating gives CSVARNYGYTF. Using reference TRBV29-1 and TRBJ1-2 for the parts outside the CDR3, the full variable domain is SAVISQKPSRDICQRGTSLTIQCQVDSQVTMMFWYRQQPGQSLTLIATANQGSEATYESGFVIDKFPISRPNLTFSTLTVSNMSPEDSSIYLCSVARNYGYTFGSGTRLTVV.

The CDR3 protein is CASSSQRGAHGEQYF. The CDR3 coding sequence is TGTGCCAGCAGCTCTCAGCGGGGGGCACACGGGGAGCAGTACTTC. The gene calls are TRBV5-4 and TRBJ2-7; 9 bases fit TRBD2. V lost 3 bases to trimming and J lost 7 bases; unmatched junction nucleotides: 11. The CDR3 sequence is 15 residues long. Germline V lookup: CDR1 SGHNT, CDR2 YYREEE (reference sequence).

This sequence joins TRBV2 and TRBJ2-5; tentatively, D is TRBD2 (5 bases). The CDR3 extends over 13 amino acids. Looked up from germline, CDR1 is SNHLY and CDR2 is FYNNEI. V lost 3 bases, J lost 1 base, and 6 bases lay in between. In DNA form, the CDR3 reads TGTGCCAGCAGTGAGAGGGTCCAAGAGACCCAGTACTTC. As protein: CASSERVQETQYF.

V is TRBV4-1 and J is TRBJ1-1; D possibly corresponds to TRBD1 (6 bases). CDR3 length: 16 amino acids. Trimming took 0 bases from V and 5 from J, leaving 16 bases between them. Germline CDR1 reads MGHRA; CDR2 reads YSYEKL. CDR3 loop: CASSQDKAEGETEAFF. The CDR3 DNA reads TGCGCCAGCAGCCAAGATAAGGCGGAGGGGGAAACTGAAGCTTTCTTT.

The chain recombines TRBV27 with TRBJ1-2, with 9 nucleotides matching TRBD1. J gave up 8 bases and V 4 bases, and 14 bases lay outside the gene matches. This CDR3 has 16 amino acids. Germline assignment: CDR1 MNHEY and CDR2 SMNVEV (reference sequence). The CDR3 region is CASSSVSGTGTLGYTF. CDR3 DNA sequence: TGTGCCAGCAGTTCCGTCTCCGGGACAGGGACCTTAGGCTACACCTTC.

The rearrangement joins TRBV16 to TRBJ1-2, with D hard to call. The CDR3 loop spans 14 amino acids. From germline, CDR1 is KGHSY and CDR2 FQNENV. The ends were cut back, 2 bases at V and 4 bases at J, with 11 bases in the middle. The CDR3 DNA follows: TGTGCCAGCAGCCAAACCACAGAGATCTATGGCTACACCTTC. It specifies CASSQTTEIYGYTF.

The J gene is TRBJ2-7, the V gene TRBV2; TRBD1 aligns across 8 bases. V shed 4 bases and J 2 bases; nucleotides not matched to a gene: 4. Germline V gene data show CDR1 as SNHLY and CDR2 as FYNNEI. This CDR3 has 14 residues. DNA of the CDR3: TGTGCCAGCAGTGGCCGACAGGGGCCCTACGAGCAGTACTTC. Translating it yields CASSGRQGPYEQYF.

The chain uses TRBV10-2 and TRBJ2-6; D may match TRBD1 or TRBD2 (5 bases each). Trimming pared 8 bases from V and 0 bases from J, leaving 23 bases between. The CDR3 contains 19 residues. From germline, CDR1 is WSHSY and CDR2 SAAADI. The CDR3 loop reads CASGSERRTFSSGANVLTF. The CDR3 DNA follows: TGCGCCAGCGGTAGTGAGCGGCGGACATTCAGCTCTGGGGCCAACGTCCTGACTTTC.

The chain has TRBV14 and TRBJ2-3, with D possibly TRBD1 on 6 matching bases. This CDR3 has 14 residues. Trimming stripped 7 bases from V and 2 bases from J, with 13 bases between. In germline, CDR1 is SGHDN, CDR2 FVKESK. CDR3 in DNA: TGTGCCAGCAACCCACAGGGTTACACAGATACGCAGTATTTT. Translation: CASNPQGYTDTQYF.

V gene TRBV9 combines with J gene TRBJ2-2; D may match TRBD1 or TRBD2 (5 bases each). The ends were cut back, 4 bases at V and 3 bases at J, with 19 bases in the middle. CDR3 length: 17 amino acids. Germline V gene sequence: CDR1 SGDLS, CDR2 YYNGEE. Here the CDR3 reads CASSPRAGTPHTGELFF. For the CDR3, the DNA is TGTGCCAGCAGCCCACGAGCCGGGACCCCTCACACCGGGGAGCTGTTTTTT.